This T cell receptor (beta chain) was identified during a study of monozygotic twins with inflammatory bowel disease. Broader study findings: No separation of different T cell subtypes was possible. It was not supported that a single strong signal or clonotype was associated with IBD.

Note on this clonotype: Its antigen is unknown.

The CDR3 covers 15 residues. Germline loops: CDR1 MGHRA, CDR2 YSYEKL. After re-calling the 5' RACE reads, TCRdb lists one entry per CDR3 protein, DNA absent. The table for this sample gives 400,000 to 500,000 distinct CDR3 sequences. This chain links TRBV4-1 with TRBJ2-5; TCRdb names TRBD1, which stays unverified in the absence of DNA. This receptor was obtained from a human donor with ulcerative colitis or Crohn's disease, or a healthy co-twin of an affected twin (not recorded which). The sequenced sample was blood. CDR3 sequence: CASSLQGVEQETQYF.